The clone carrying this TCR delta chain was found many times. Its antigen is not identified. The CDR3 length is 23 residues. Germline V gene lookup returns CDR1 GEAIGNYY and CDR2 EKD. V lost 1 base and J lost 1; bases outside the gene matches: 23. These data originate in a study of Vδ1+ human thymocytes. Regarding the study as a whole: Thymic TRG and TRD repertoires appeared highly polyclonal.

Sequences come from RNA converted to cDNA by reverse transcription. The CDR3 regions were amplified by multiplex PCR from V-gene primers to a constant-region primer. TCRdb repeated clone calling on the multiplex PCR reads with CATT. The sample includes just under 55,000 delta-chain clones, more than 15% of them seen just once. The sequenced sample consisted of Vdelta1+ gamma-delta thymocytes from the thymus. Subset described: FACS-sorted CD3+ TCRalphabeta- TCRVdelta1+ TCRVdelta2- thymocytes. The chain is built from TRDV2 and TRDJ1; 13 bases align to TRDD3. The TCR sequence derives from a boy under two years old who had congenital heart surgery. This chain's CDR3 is CACDTGSLPLLGDTPEGTDKLIF. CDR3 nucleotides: TGTGCCTGTGACACAGGATCCCTACCCTTACTGGGGGATACGCCAGAAGGCACCGATAAACTCATCTTT.